This is a list of T cell receptor beta chains from one sample in a study of blood T cells in healthy people across ages. Via MiXCR, TCRdb re-called the 5' RACE reads, giving one row per CDR3 protein. The table includes nearly 800,000 distinct CDR3 sequences, 25% detected once. These data were likewise used in another study, on T cells of mothers and their children.

The sequencing input was blood. The receptors were gathered from a boy aged 5 to 17 in good health. CDR3s include the opening cysteine and the closing phenylalanine or tryptophan. A D gene is named only where the DNA matches it firmly. Clone size is stated in some rows and not others, as once, few, many or a class when expanded.

CDR3aa,CDR3nt,abundance,v_gene,j_gene,d_gene
CASRTSGLYNEQFF,TGTGCCAGCAGGACTAGCGGGCTATACAATGAGCAGTTCTTC,few,TRBV7-2,TRBJ2-1,TRBD2
CATSKGRGFQETQYF,TGTGCCACCAGCAAGGGACGGGGGTTCCAAGAGACCCAGTACTTC,NA,TRBV15,TRBJ2-5,NA
CASSLGQGVNNEQFF,TGTGCCAGCAGCTTAGGGCAGGGGGTTAACAATGAGCAGTTCTTC,few,TRBV7-9,TRBJ2-1,TRBD1
CASRRFGEQFF,TGCGCCAGCCGACGGTTTGGTGAGCAGTTCTTC,NA,TRBV5-1,TRBJ2-1,NA
CASSPNAWVPYEQYF,TGTGCCAGCAGCCCCAATGCGTGGGTCCCCTACGAGCAGTACTTC,NA,TRBV7-2,TRBJ2-7,NA
CASSLGLGFWETQYF,TGTGCCAGCAGCTTAGGTCTGGGGTTTTGGGAGACCCAGTACTTC,NA,TRBV11-2,TRBJ2-5,NA
CASSPNVKAGQETQYF,TGTGCCAGCAGTCCCAACGTCAAAGCGGGGCAAGAGACCCAGTACTTC,NA,TRBV28,TRBJ2-5,TRBD2
CATMKPGVQSGYTF,TGTGCCACCATGAAACCGGGAGTCCAGAGTGGCTACACCTTC,few,TRBV28,TRBJ1-2,NA
CSVTWTGMYEQYF,TGCAGCGTCACATGGACAGGGATGTACGAGCAGTACTTC,few,TRBV29-1,TRBJ2-7,TRBD1
CASSLVPTGPQETQYF,TGTGCCAGCAGCTTAGTCCCCACGGGACCGCAAGAGACCCAGTACTTC,few,TRBV7-2,TRBJ2-5,NA
CASSSGWEETQYF,TGTGCCAGCAGCTCGGGGTGGGAAGAGACCCAGTACTTC,few,TRBV5-5,TRBJ2-5,NA
CASSYQRHYEQYF,TGTGCCAGCAGTTACCAGAGACACTACGAGCAGTACTTC,NA,TRBV12-3/TRBV12-4,TRBJ2-7,NA
CSVGDRAHEQYF,TGCAGCGTCGGGGACAGGGCCCACGAGCAGTACTTC,NA,TRBV29-1,TRBJ2-7,TRBD1
CASSYEGMYEQYF,TGTGCCAGCAGTTACGAGGGAATGTACGAGCAGTACTTC,NA,TRBV6-2/TRBV6-3,TRBJ2-7,NA
CASSSETSGGAHEQYF,TGTGCCAGCAGCTCCGAGACTAGCGGGGGGGCCCACGAGCAGTACTTC,NA,TRBV3-1,TRBJ2-7,TRBD2
CASKFMGLATDEQFF,TGTGCCAGCAAGTTTATGGGACTAGCGACAGATGAGCAGTTCTTC,few,TRBV12-3/TRBV12-4,TRBJ2-1,TRBD2
CATETSPEVISPDTQYF,TGTGCCACCGAGACTAGCCCAGAGGTGATAAGCCCAGATACGCAGTATTTT,NA,TRBV24-1,TRBJ2-3,TRBD2
CASSLGGLGVAYEQYF,TGTGCCAGCAGCTTAGGGGGTCTGGGGGTGGCCTACGAGCAGTACTTC,NA,TRBV13,TRBJ2-7,NA
CASSLGSYSAKNIQYF,TGTGCCAGCAGCTTAGGGTCTTATAGTGCCAAAAACATTCAGTACTTC,few,TRBV7-2,TRBJ2-4,NA
CASSLAGGRILSSTDTQYF,TGTGCCAGCAGCTTAGCGGGGGGACGGATACTTTCTAGCACAGATACGCAGTATTTT,NA,TRBV7-9,TRBJ2-3,NA
CASSLSGAVETQYF,TGTGCCAGCAGCTTATCGGGTGCTGTGGAGACCCAGTACTTC,NA,TRBV7-2,TRBJ2-5,NA
CASSQEGMGVNYNEQFF,TGCGCCAGCAGCCAAGAAGGAATGGGGGTCAACTACAATGAGCAGTTCTTC,NA,TRBV4-3,TRBJ2-1,NA
CASITDREQETQYF,TGTGCCAGCATCACTGACAGGGAACAAGAGACCCAGTACTTC,few,TRBV2,TRBJ2-5,TRBD1
CATSLGGDLRYNEQFF,TGTGCCACCAGCTTGGGGGGGGACCTTAGGTACAATGAGCAGTTCTTC,NA,TRBV15,TRBJ2-1,TRBD2
CAWKGPGETQYF,TGTGCCTGGAAAGGGCCAGGAGAGACCCAGTACTTC,NA,TRBV30,TRBJ2-5,NA
CASSEFMSGTQYF,TGTGCCAGCAGTGAATTTATGTCAGGGACCCAGTACTTC,NA,TRBV25-1,TRBJ2-5,NA
CASSYSMFETQYF,TGTGCCAGCAGTTACTCGATGTTTGAGACCCAGTACTTC,NA,TRBV6-5,TRBJ2-5,NA
CASSLGPGSSYEQYF,TGTGCCAGCAGCTTGGGACCGGGCAGCTCCTACGAGCAGTACTTC,many,TRBV5-8,TRBJ2-7,NA
CASSEGLAGVEQFF,TGTGCCAGCAGCGAAGGACTAGCGGGAGTGGAGCAGTTCTTC,few,TRBV9,TRBJ2-1,TRBD2
CASSMSYGSYEQYF,TGTGCCAGTAGTATGAGTTACGGCTCCTACGAGCAGTACTTC,once,TRBV19,TRBJ2-7,NA
CASSARGWEGAYNEQFF,TGTGCCAGCAGCGCGCGGGGTTGGGAGGGGGCCTACAATGAGCAGTTCTTC,few,TRBV5-6,TRBJ2-1,NA
CASSLNGPPEGFF,TGTGCCAGCAGTCTCAATGGTCCCCCCGAAGGTTTCTTT,once,TRBV6-5,TRBJ1-1,NA
CASSQGSGRENEQFF,TGCGCCAGCAGCCAAGGTAGCGGGAGGGAGAATGAGCAGTTCTTC,few,TRBV4-1,TRBJ2-1,TRBD2
CASKPVGRNTEAFF,TGTGCCAGCAAACCCGTGGGGCGGAACACTGAAGCTTTCTTT,few,TRBV9,TRBJ1-1,NA
CASSLSIHNEQFF,TGTGCCAGCAGTTTATCTATCCACAATGAGCAGTTCTTC,few,TRBV27,TRBJ2-1,NA
CASSFSSANTGELFF,TGTGCCAGCAGTTTTAGCTCTGCGAACACCGGGGAGCTGTTTTTT,NA,TRBV28,TRBJ2-2,NA
CASSLYGGGTGSNTEAFF,TGTGCCAGCAGTTTATACGGAGGGGGGACAGGATCGAACACTGAAGCTTTCTTT,NA,TRBV27,TRBJ1-1,TRBD1
CSIAGLGRQETQYF,TGCAGCATTGCTGGACTAGGACGCCAAGAGACCCAGTACTTC,NA,TRBV29-1,TRBJ2-5,TRBD2
CSAVDRGLNEQFF,TGCAGCGCCGTGGACAGGGGGCTTAATGAGCAGTTCTTC,few,TRBV29-1,TRBJ2-1,TRBD1
CASSQGITGGIADTQYF,TGTGCCAGCAGCCAAGGGATTACAGGGGGTATCGCAGATACGCAGTATTTT,NA,TRBV4-2,TRBJ2-3,TRBD1
CSASADNEQFF,TGCAGTGCTAGTGCTGACAATGAGCAGTTCTTC,NA,TRBV20-1,TRBJ2-1,NA
CSARDRASGEKNWNTGELFF,TGCAGTGCTAGAGATCGGGCTAGCGGAGAGAAAAATTGGAACACCGGGGAGCTGTTTTTT,few,TRBV20-1,TRBJ2-2,TRBD2
CASSLPSGGGETQYF,TGTGCCAGCAGCCTCCCCAGCGGGGGTGGGGAGACCCAGTACTTC,many,TRBV2,TRBJ2-5,TRBD2
CASSLSKLAGSSYEQYF,TGTGCCAGCAGTTTATCGAAGCTAGCGGGGAGCTCCTACGAGCAGTACTTC,NA,TRBV27,TRBJ2-7,TRBD2
CASSRDAGWETQYF,TGTGCCAGCAGTCGGGACGCGGGGTGGGAGACCCAGTACTTC,NA,TRBV12-3/TRBV12-4,TRBJ2-5,NA
CASSPEGVQGFTEAFF,TGCGCCAGCAGCCCAGAGGGGGTCCAGGGATTCACTGAAGCTTTCTTT,NA,TRBV5-1,TRBJ1-1,NA
CASSSPQGYDYGYTF,TGTGCCAGCAGCTCCCCTCAGGGGTATGACTATGGCTACACCTTC,few,TRBV7-2,TRBJ1-2,NA
CASSYPTGTGSNEKLFF,TGTGCCAGCAGTTACCCCACAGGGACAGGGTCTAATGAAAAACTGTTTTTT,NA,TRBV6-6,TRBJ1-4,TRBD1